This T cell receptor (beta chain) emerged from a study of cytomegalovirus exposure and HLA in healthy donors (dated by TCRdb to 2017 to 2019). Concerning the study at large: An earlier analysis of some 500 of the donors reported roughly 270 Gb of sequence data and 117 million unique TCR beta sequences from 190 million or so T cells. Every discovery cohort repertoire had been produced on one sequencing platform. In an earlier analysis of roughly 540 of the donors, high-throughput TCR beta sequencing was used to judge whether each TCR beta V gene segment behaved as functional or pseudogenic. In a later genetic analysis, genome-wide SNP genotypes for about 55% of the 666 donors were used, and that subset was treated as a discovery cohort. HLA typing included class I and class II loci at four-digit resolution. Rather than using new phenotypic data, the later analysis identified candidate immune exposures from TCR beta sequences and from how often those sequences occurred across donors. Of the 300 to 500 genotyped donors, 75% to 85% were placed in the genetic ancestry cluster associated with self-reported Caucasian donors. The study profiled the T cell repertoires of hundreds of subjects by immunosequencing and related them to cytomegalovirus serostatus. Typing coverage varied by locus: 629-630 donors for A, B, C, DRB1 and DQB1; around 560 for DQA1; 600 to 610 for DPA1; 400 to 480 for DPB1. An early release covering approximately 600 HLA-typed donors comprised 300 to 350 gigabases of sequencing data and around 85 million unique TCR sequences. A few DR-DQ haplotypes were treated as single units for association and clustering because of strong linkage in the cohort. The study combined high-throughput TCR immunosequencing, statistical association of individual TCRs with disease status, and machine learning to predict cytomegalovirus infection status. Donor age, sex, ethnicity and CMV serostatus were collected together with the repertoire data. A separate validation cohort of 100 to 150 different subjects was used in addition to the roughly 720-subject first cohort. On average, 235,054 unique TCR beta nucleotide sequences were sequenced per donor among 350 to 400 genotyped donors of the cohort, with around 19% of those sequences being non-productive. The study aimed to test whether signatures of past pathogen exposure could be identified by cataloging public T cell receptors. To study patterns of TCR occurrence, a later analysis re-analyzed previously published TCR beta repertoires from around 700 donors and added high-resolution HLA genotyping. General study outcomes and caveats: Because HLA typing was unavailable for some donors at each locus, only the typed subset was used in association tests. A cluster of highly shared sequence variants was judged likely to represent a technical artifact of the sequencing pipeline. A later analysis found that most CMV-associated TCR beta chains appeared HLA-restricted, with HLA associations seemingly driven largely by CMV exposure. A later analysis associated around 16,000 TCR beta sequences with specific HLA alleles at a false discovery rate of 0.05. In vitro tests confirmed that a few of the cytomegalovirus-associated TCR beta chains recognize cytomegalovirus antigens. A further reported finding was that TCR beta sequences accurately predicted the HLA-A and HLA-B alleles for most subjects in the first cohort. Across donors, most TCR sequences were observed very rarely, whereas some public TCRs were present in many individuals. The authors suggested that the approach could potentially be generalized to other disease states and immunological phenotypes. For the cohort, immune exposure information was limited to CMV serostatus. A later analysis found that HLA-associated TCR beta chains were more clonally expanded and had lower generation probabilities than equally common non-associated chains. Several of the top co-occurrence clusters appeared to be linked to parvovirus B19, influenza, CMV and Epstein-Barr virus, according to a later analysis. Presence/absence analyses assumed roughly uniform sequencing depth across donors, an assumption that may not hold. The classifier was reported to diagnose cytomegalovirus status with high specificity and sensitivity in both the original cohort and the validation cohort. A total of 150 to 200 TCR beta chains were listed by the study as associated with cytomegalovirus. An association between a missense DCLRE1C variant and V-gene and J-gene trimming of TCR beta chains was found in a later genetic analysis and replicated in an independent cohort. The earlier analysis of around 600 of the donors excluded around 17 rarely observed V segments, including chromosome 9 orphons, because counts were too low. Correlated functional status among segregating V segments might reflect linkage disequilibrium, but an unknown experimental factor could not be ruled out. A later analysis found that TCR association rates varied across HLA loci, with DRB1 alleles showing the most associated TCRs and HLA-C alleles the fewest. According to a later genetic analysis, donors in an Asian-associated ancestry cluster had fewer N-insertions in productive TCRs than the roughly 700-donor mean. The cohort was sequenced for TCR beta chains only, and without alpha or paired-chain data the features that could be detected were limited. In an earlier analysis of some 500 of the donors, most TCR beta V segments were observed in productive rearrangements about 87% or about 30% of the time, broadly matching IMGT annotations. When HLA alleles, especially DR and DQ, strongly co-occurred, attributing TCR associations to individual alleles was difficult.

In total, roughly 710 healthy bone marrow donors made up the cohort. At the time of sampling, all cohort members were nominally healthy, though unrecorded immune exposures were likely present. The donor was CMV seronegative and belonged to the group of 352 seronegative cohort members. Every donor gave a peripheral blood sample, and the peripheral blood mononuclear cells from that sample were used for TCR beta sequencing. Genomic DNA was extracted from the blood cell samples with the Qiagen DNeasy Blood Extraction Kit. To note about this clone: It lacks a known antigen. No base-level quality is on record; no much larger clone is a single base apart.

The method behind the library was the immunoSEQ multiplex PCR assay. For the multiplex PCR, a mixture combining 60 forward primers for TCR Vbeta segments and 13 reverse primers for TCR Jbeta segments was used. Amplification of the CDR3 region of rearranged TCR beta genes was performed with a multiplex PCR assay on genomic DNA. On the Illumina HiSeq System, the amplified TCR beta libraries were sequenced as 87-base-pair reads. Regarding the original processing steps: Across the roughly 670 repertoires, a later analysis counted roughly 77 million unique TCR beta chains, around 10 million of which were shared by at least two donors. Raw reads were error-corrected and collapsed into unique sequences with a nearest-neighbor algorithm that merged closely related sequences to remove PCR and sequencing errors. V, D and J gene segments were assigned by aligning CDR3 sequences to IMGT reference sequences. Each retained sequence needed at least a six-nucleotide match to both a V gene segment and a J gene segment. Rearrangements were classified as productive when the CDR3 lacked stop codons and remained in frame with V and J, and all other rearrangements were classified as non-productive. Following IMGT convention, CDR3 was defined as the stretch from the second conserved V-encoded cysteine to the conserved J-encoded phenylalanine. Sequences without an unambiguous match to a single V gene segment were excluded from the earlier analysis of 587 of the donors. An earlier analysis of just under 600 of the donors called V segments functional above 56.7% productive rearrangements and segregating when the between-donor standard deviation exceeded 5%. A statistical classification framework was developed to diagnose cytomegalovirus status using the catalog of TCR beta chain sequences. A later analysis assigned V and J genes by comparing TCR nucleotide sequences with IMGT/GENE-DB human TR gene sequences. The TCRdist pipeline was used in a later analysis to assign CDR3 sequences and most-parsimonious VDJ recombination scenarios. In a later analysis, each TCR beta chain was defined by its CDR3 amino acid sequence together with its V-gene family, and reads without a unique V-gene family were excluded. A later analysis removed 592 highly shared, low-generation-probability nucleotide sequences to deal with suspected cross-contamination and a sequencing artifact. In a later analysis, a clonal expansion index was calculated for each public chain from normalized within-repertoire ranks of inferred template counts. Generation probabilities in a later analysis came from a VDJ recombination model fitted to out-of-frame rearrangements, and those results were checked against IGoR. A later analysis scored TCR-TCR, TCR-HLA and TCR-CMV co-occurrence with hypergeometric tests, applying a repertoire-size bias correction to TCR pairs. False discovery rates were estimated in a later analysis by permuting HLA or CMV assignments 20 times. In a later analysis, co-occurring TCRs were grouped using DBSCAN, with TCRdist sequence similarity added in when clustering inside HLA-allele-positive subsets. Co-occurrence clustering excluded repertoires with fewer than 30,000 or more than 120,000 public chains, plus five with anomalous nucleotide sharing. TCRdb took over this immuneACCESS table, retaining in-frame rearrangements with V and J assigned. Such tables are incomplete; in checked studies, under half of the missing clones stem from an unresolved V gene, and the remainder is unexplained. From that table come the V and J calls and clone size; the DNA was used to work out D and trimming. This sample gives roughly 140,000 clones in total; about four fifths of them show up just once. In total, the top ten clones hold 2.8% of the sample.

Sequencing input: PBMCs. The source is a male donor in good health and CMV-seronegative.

The CDR3 region reads CASSLAGEDYEQYF. The DNA reads as follows: TGTGCCAGCAGTCTAGCAGGCGAGGACTACGAGCAGTACTTC. The chain is encoded by TRBV27 joined to TRBJ2-7, with TRBD2 tentatively as D gene (5 bases match). The CDR3, cysteine through phenylalanine, is 14 amino acids long. Of all the DNA, just the CDR3 is kept, 42 bases in frame from base 1. CDR1 and CDR2, per the germline V gene (reference sequence), are MNHEY and SMNVEV. Cut back by 5 bases and 3 bases, the V and J ends lie 14 bases apart.